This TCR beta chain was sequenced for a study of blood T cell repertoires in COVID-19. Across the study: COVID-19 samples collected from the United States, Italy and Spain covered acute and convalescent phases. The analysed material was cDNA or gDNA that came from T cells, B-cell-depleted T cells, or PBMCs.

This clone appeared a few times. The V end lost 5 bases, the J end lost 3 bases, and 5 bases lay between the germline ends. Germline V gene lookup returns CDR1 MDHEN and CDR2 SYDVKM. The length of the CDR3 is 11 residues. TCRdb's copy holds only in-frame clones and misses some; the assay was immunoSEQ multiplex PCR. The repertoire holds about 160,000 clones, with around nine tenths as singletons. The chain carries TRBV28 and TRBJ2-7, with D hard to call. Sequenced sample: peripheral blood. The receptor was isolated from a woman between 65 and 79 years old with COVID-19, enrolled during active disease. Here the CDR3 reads CASSPHYEQYF. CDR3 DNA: TGTGCCAGCAGTCCCCACTACGAGCAGTACTTC.